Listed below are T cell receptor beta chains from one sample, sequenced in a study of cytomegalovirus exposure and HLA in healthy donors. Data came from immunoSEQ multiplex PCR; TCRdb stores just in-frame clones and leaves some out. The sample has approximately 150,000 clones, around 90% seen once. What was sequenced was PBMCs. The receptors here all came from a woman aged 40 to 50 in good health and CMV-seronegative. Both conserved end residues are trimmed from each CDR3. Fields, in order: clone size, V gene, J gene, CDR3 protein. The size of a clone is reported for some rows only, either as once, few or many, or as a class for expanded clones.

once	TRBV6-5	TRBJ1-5	ASSAGGGGNQPQH
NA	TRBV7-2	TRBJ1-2	ASSFAGVRGYT
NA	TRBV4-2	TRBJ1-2	ASSQEAAGYGYT
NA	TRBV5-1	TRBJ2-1	ASSLGTGGYNEQF
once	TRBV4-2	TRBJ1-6	ASSQVGTGTSPLH
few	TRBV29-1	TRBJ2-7	SVEDWTSLRAEQY
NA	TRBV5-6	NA	ASSLIDRARYEQY
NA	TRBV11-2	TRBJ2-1	ASSYTGGSYNEQF
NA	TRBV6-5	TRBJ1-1	ASSYLLRTEAF
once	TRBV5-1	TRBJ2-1	ASSLGTSRLSYNEQF
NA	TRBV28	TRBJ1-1	ASSFPGTGENTEAF
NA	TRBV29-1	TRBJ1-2	SVVINYGYT
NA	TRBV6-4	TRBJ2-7	ASSDHTGIGAEQY
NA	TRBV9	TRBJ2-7	ASSNGLAGGEQY
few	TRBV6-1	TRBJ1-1	ASTTGQLNTEAF
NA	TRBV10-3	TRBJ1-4	AISESLPGQGNEKLF
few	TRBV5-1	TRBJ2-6	ASTTGTGANVLT
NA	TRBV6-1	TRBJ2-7	ASTLGTPISEQY
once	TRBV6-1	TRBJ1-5	ASSEERQYHQPQH
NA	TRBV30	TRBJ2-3	AWSPPVASGTDTQY
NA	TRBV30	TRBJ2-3	AWSSGMARDTQY
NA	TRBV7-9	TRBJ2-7	ASSLGQVNEQY
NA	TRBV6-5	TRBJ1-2	ASRRTGGAGYT
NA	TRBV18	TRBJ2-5	ASSPWTGGPETQY
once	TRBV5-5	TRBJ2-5	ASSRQGAQETQY
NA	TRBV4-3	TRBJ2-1	ASSQDPGQGRDEQF
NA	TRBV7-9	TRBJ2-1	SSSALADEQF
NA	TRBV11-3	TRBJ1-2	ASSSSRGGEFYGYT
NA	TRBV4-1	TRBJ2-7	ASSAGYSGELAEQY
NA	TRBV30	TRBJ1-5	AWSSGSRNQPQH
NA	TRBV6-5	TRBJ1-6	ASRRDPNSPLH
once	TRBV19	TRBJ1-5	ASSVRQVGQPQH
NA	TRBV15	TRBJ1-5	ATSRGGSSNQPQH
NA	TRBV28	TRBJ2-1	ASSLGLGGPYNEQF
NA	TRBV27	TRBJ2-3	ASSFDRGQGTQY
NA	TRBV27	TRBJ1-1	ASSLITGMNTEAF
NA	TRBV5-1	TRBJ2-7	ASSLAGQGSSYEQY
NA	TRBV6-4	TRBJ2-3	ASSEGGQRTDTQY
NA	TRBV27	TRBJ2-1	ASIRGTSGRYNEQF
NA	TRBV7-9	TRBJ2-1	ASSDDRDRLGNEQF
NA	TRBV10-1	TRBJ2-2	ASSDDEREYTGELF
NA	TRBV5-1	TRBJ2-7	ASSLSGLAGGFPYEQY
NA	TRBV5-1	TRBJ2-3	ASSLGQAQGTQY